This TCR delta chain was observed in a study of γδ T cells in repeated Plasmodium falciparum infection. Bulk repertoires came from Vgamma9/Vdelta2+ or Vdelta2-negative gammadelta T cells flow-sorted from PBMC. Losses at the gene ends were 5 bases for V and 0 bases for J; bases not matched to a gene: 15. The length of the CDR3 is 20 residues. Germline values: CDR1 TSWWSYY, CDR2 QGS. This clone has at least ten counts. TCRdb re-processed the multiplex PCR reads using CATT. The data show 70,000 to 95,000 delta-chain clones, 1.4% seen once. This clonotype was sampled from a pool of human donors (malaria-infected and uninfected, not separated). Sequencing was done on a sample of gamma-delta T cells from blood. J is TRDJ1 and V is TRDV1, with TRDD3 matching 13 bases. CDR3 region: CALGQPFLLGDTPYTDKLIF. In nucleotides, the CDR3 is TGTGCTCTTGGGCAACCATTCCTACTGGGGGATACGCCCTACACCGATAAACTCATCTTT.